These 30 T cell receptor beta chains came from one sample sequenced in a study of CD8+ T cells in alopecia areata. RNA extraction was followed by reverse transcription into cDNA, which acted as the sequencing template. Generated by immunoSEQ multiplex PCR, the TCRdb table keeps only in-frame clones and is missing some. The data show hundreds of thousands of clones, about 53% seen once. The material sequenced was CD4+ T cells sorted from blood, taken at week 0. These receptors were obtained from a human donor with alopecia areata.

This clone has a handful of counts. The chain recombines TRBV7-9 with TRBJ1-2; 7 nucleotides match TRBD1. The CDR3 is 15 residues long. The germline gives CDR1 SEHNR, CDR2 FQNEAQ (reference sequence). With 2 bases clipped from V and 3 bases from J, the junction kept 6 bases outside the gene matches. This chain's CDR3 is CASSLLGQPDYGYTF. Here the CDR3 DNA reads TGTGCCAGCAGCTTATTGGGACAGCCGGACTATGGCTACACCTTC.

This clone was seen only a few times. V gene TRBV10-3 combines with J gene TRBJ2-4, with D possibly matching TRBD2 (6 bases). V dropped 8 bases and J dropped 9 bases, with 17 bases sitting between them. The length of the CDR3 is 13 residues. CDR1 and CDR2 from the germline V gene are ENHRY and SYGVKD. The CDR3 here is CAIPSGRESIQYF. The DNA for the CDR3 is TGTGCCATCCCTTCAGGGCGGGAAAGCATTCAGTACTTC.

The gene calls are TRBV9 and TRBJ1-1; D is perhaps TRBD1 (5 bases). The CDR3 length is 18 residues. The germline CDR1 and CDR2 sequences are SGDLS and YYNGEE. V was clipped by 0 bases and J by 4 bases, with 22 bases between them. The CDR3: CASSVAGEVGPRGTEAFF. The DNA of the CDR3 is TGTGCCAGCAGCGTAGCGGGGGAGGTTGGACCGAGGGGCACTGAAGCTTTCTTT. The whole variable domain, filled in from reference TRBV9 and TRBJ1-1, reads DSGVTQTPKHLITATGQRVTLRCSPRSGDLSVYWYQQSLDQGLQFLIQYYNGEERAKGNILERFSAQQFPDLHSELNLSSLELGDSALYFCASSVAGEVGPRGTEAFFGQGTRLTVV.

The V call is TRBV11-1, the J call TRBJ1-6; D gene uncertain. Trimming shortened V by 5 bases and J by 10 bases, and 18 bases separated the two germline ends. CDR3 length equals 15 residues. CDR1 is SGHAT, CDR2 FQDESV, per germline (reference sequence). The CDR3 DNA follows: TGTGCCAGCAGCCCGCGCCTGGGTGACGGATCACCCCTCCACTTT. This translates into CASSPRLGDGSPLHF.

The genes are TRBV2 and TRBJ1-2; D not resolved. There are 14 residues in the CDR3. CDR1 and CDR2 (germline): SNHLY, FYNNEI. V dropped 1 base and J dropped 0 bases, with 6 bases sitting between them. The CDR3 is CASSEGTANYGYTF. In DNA, the CDR3 is TGTGCCAGCAGTGAAGGGACGGCTAACTATGGCTACACCTTC.

This chain links TRBV5-6 with TRBJ2-1; no definite D call. The CDR3 covers 13 residues. The germline CDR1 and CDR2 sequences are SGHDT and YYEEEE. V was shortened by 2 bases and J by 6 bases, with 9 bases between the two germline ends. Here the CDR3 DNA reads TGTGCCAGCAGCTTCTTAGCCCCCAATGAGCAGTTCTTC. This sequence encodes CASSFLAPNEQFF.

This sequence joins TRBV20-1 and TRBJ2-1, with D possibly matching TRBD2 (6 bases). From germline, CDR1 is DFQATT and CDR2 SNEGSKA (reference sequence). Trimming took off 3 bases at V and 10 bases at J, with 10 bases between the two ends. The CDR3 is 11 amino acids. CDR3 in amino acids: CSASLREEQFF. The CDR3 DNA reads TGCAGTGCTAGTCTCCGGGAGGAGCAGTTCTTC.

There are a few counts of this clone. J is TRBJ2-2 and V is TRBV29-1, with 11 positions matching TRBD1. J lost 5 bases, V lost 3 bases, and 5 bases had no gene match. This CDR3 comprises 15 residues. Germline V gene data show CDR1 as SQVTM and CDR2 as ANQGSEA. The CDR3 reads CSVEMGQGGTGELFF. Written as DNA, the CDR3 is TGCAGCGTTGAGATGGGACAGGGGGGAACCGGGGAGCTGTTTTTT.

This clone has just one count. This chain joins TRBV27 and TRBJ2-3; 7 bases match TRBD2. V dropped 10 bases and J dropped 4; count of bases not matched to a gene: 11. The CDR3 spans 14 residues. Germline V gene sequence: CDR1 MNHEY, CDR2 SMNVEV (reference sequence). CDR3 residues: CATSPTGGADTQYF. The CDR3 DNA follows: TGTGCCACCTCCCCCACGGGGGGTGCAGATACGCAGTATTTT.

This chain connects TRBV18 to TRBJ2-1; 9 positions agree with TRBD1. The ends lost 5 bases at V and 1 base at J; junction bases unmatched: 3. This CDR3 is 15 amino acids long. Germline CDR1 KGHSH, CDR2 LQKENI. The CDR3 here is CASSSGTGSYNEQFF. In DNA, the CDR3 is TGTGCCAGCTCATCCGGGACAGGGTCCTACAATGAGCAGTTCTTC. Complete variable domain (other parts from reference TRBV18 and TRBJ2-1): NAGVMQNPRHLVRRRGQEARLRCSPMKGHSHVYWYRQLPEEGLKFMVYLQKENIIDESGMPKERFSAEFPKEGPSILRIQQVVRGDSAAYFCASSSGTGSYNEQFFGPGTRLTVL.

The rearrangement uses TRBV5-1 and TRBJ1-1, with a possible D match to TRBD1 (6 bases). CDR3 length: 13 amino acids. The germline V gene encodes CDR1 SGHRS and CDR2 YFSETQ. V gave up 5 bases and J gave up 5 bases, with 13 bases separating them. The CDR3: CASRASTGTEAFF. In DNA form, the CDR3 reads TGCGCCAGCAGGGCCTCCACAGGGACTGAAGCTTTCTTT.

In its sample, this clone was seen a few times. The chain links TRBV30 to TRBJ2-7; D is ambiguous. CDR1 is GTSNPN and CDR2 is SVGIG in the germline V gene (reference sequence). This CDR3 has 11 amino acids. With 1 base removed from V and 4 bases from J, the gap between germline ends came to 5 bases. Here the CDR3 DNA reads TGTGCCTGGAGTGGGGGATACGAGCAGTACTTC. Its protein is CAWSGGYEQYF.

This clone was counted a few times. The chain uses TRBV29-1 and TRBJ1-1; unclear D gene. CDR1 and CDR2 (germline): SQVTM, ANQGSEA. The CDR3 runs to 13 residues. The V end lost 4 bases, the J end lost 6 bases, and 15 bases lay between the germline ends. The CDR3, as DNA: TGCAGCGTTGTAACCTCTATTGTTTCTGAAGCTTTCTTT. This sequence encodes CSVVTSIVSEAFF.

The chain carries TRBV5-4 and TRBJ2-4; TRBD1 is a possible D gene (5 bases). V lost 4 bases and J 0 bases, leaving 17 bases between the germline ends. Germline V lookup: CDR1 SGHNT, CDR2 YYREEE (reference sequence). This CDR3 spans 17 amino acids. CDR3: CASSMDSGRLAKNIQYF. The CDR3 DNA reads TGTGCCAGCAGCATGGATTCAGGGCGCCTAGCCAAAAACATTCAGTACTTC.

This chain links TRBV6-5 with TRBJ2-3, with 8 positions matching TRBD2. Germline-derived CDR1 and CDR2 are MNHEY and SVGAGI. This CDR3 spans 15 amino acids. V was clipped by 2 bases and J by 3 bases; unmatched bases: 4. The CDR3 protein is CASSYGQRGTDTQYF. CDR3 coding DNA: TGTGCCAGCAGTTACGGGCAGCGGGGGACAGATACGCAGTATTTT.

This rearrangement joins TRBV6-5 to TRBJ2-7, with 13 nucleotides matching TRBD2. Per the germline V gene, CDR1 is MNHEY and CDR2 is SVGAGI. Germline trimming cut 6 bases from V and 4 bases from J; bases unmatched to any gene: 6. The CDR3 has 15 residues. As DNA, the CDR3 is TGTGCCAGCAGAACACCGGGACTAGCGGGGTACGAGCAGTACTTC. Protein: CASRTPGLAGYEQYF.

The CDR3 loop reads CASSLPRGGYTF. Written as DNA, the CDR3 is TGTGCCAGCAGCTTACCCCGCGGGGGCTACACCTTC. This chain links TRBV11-2 with TRBJ1-2; D uncertain. The V and J ends lost 2 bases and 8 bases respectively, with 9 bases between them. The CDR3 totals 12 residues. Germline assignment: CDR1 SGHAT and CDR2 FQNNGV. Based on the CDR3 plus reference TRBV11-2 and TRBJ1-2, the full variable domain is EAGVAQSPRYKIIEKRQSVAFWCNPISGHATLYWYQQILGQGPKLLIQFQNNGVVDDSQLPKDRFSAERLKGVDSTLKIQPAKLEDSAVYLCASSLPRGGYTFGSGTRLTVV.

This clone was seen more than once but under ten times. The chain is built from TRBV29-1 and TRBJ1-3; D is undetermined. CDR3 length equals 13 residues. In germline, CDR1 is SQVTM, CDR2 ANQGSEA. Deletions cut 7 bases from V and 3 bases from J, with 13 bases between. DNA of the CDR3: TGCAGCGCCGCCCGGGGAAATGGAAACACCATATATTTT. Its translation is CSAARGNGNTIYF.

V is TRBV29-1 and J is TRBJ1-3; no definite D call. In germline, CDR1 is SQVTM, CDR2 ANQGSEA. The CDR3 is made up of 11 amino acids. The V gene lost 7 bases and the J gene lost 0 bases, with 4 bases spanning the gap. This CDR3 is CSGHSGNTIYF. The CDR3 DNA reads as TGCAGCGGTCACTCTGGAAACACCATATATTTT. Supplemented by reference TRBV29-1 and TRBJ1-3, the full variable domain reads SAVISQKPSRDICQRGTSLTIQCQVDSQVTMMFWYRQQPGQSLTLIATANQGSEATYESGFVIDKFPISRPNLTFSTLTVSNMSPEDSSIYLCSGHSGNTIYFGEGSWLTVV.

The sample holds one count of this clone. The V and J genes are TRBV6-5 and TRBJ1-1; 8 bases match TRBD1. J gave up 4 bases and V 2 bases, and 6 bases lay outside the gene matches. This CDR3 is 15 amino acids long. In germline, CDR1 is MNHEY, CDR2 SVGAGI. CDR3 amino acids: CASSYGQGARTEAFF. The CDR3 nucleotides are TGTGCCAGCAGTTACGGGCAGGGGGCGCGCACTGAAGCTTTCTTT.

This chain links TRBV2 with TRBJ1-2; weak D call: TRBD1 (5 bases). Germline V gene sequence: CDR1 SNHLY, CDR2 FYNNEI. The ends were cut back, 6 bases at V and 8 bases at J, with 13 bases in the middle. CDR3 size: 12 residues. The CDR3 is CASSREGYGYTF. Written as DNA, the CDR3 is TGTGCCAGCAGCAGGGAGGGTTACGGCTACACCTTC.

The chain employs TRBV4-2 and TRBJ1-5; tentative D call: TRBD1 (5 bases). Trimming shortened V by 1 base and J by 0 bases, and 10 bases separated the two germline ends. The CDR3 sequence is 16 residues long. Germline loops: CDR1 LGHNA, CDR2 YNFKEQ. In DNA, the CDR3 is TGTGCCAGCAGCCAAGTGGTAGGGGTTAGCAATCAGCCCCAGCATTTT. Its protein product is CASSQVVGVSNQPQHF.

The chain has TRBV25-1 and TRBJ2-5; D is perhaps TRBD1 (6 bases). In germline, CDR1 is MGHDK, CDR2 SYGVNS. V gave up 3 bases and J gave up 1 base, with 15 bases separating them. This CDR3 has 16 amino acids. The CDR3 loop reads CASSDLRPRGQETQYF. The CDR3, as DNA: TGTGCCAGCAGTGACCTCAGGCCCAGGGGCCAAGAGACCCAGTACTTC.

The rearrangement links TRBV5-1 to TRBJ2-1; 11 bases are a match to TRBD2. The CDR3 sequence is 16 residues long. In germline, CDR1 is SGHRS, CDR2 YFSETQ. The junction had 10 bases not matched to a gene; V was cut back by 3 bases and J by 8 bases. The CDR3 sequence is CASSYETSGMIYEQFF. In nucleotides, the CDR3 is TGCGCCAGCAGCTACGAGACTAGCGGGATGATCTATGAGCAGTTCTTC.

V and J are TRBV6-6 and TRBJ2-4, with D possibly TRBD1 on 6 matching bases. The CDR3 is made up of 16 amino acids. The germline V and J ends were trimmed by 7 bases and 2 bases, with 18 bases remaining between them. The V gene's germline CDR1 is MNHNY and CDR2 SVGAGI (reference sequence). The CDR3 loop reads CASTRTPGQSKNIQYF. CDR3 coding DNA: TGTGCCAGCACTAGGACGCCTGGACAGTCCAAAAACATTCAGTACTTC.

CDR3: CASSQTPSIRDTGELFF. In nucleotides, the CDR3 is TGCGCCAGCAGTCAAACACCGTCCATCAGAGACACCGGGGAGCTGTTTTTT. This sequence joins TRBV23-1 and TRBJ2-2; D not certain. TRBV23-1 is marked as an open reading frame, function uncertain. The CDR3 loop spans 17 amino acids. Trimming shortened V by 2 bases and J by 3 bases, and 16 bases separated the two germline ends.

The chain employs TRBV15 and TRBJ1-2; TRBD1 aligns across 7 bases. With V trimmed by 0 bases and J by 3 bases, 7 bases remained unmatched. The germline V gene has CDR1 LNHNV and CDR2 YYDKDF (reference sequence). The CDR3 length is 16 residues. The DNA of the CDR3 is TGTGCCACCAGCAGAGATCTCGGGACAGCCTACTATGGCTACACCTTC. It encodes CATSRDLGTAYYGYTF. The full variable domain, rest sourced from reference TRBV15 and TRBJ1-2, is DAMVIQNPRYQVTQFGKPVTLSCSQTLNHNVMYWYQQKSSQAPKLLFHYYDKDFNNEADTPDNFQSRRPNTSFCFLDIRSPGLGDTAMYLCATSRDLGTAYYGYTFGSGTRLTVV.

There are a few counts of this clone. The chain recombines TRBV4-1 with TRBJ2-2, with TRBD1 matching 10 bases. Trimming at V came to 2 bases and at J to 6 bases, leaving 3 bases not matched to a gene. The germline V gene has CDR1 MGHRA and CDR2 YSYEKL. This CDR3 contains 15 residues. The CDR3 DNA reads as TGCGCCAGCAGCCAACTCGGGACAGGGGCCGGGGAGCTGTTTTTT. This encodes CASSQLGTGAGELFF.

The chain combines TRBV7-6 with TRBJ1-1; a weak D match, TRBD1 (5 bases). The CDR3 sequence is 13 residues long. Trimming took 1 base from V and 4 from J, leaving 7 bases between them. Germline values: CDR1 SGHVS, CDR2 FNYEAQ. Here the CDR3 reads CASSLGGSTEAFF. The DNA for the CDR3 is TGTGCCAGCAGCTTAGGGGGGAGCACTGAAGCTTTCTTT.

The V call is TRBV5-8, the J call TRBJ1-5, with D maybe TRBD1 (6 bases). The CDR3 length is 16 residues. From germline, CDR1 is SGHTS and CDR2 YDEGEE. Trimming cost V 5 bases and J 4 bases, with 19 bases left between them. CDR3 loop: CASRYPRGERNQPQHF. The CDR3 nucleotides read TGTGCCAGCAGATACCCGAGGGGGGAGAGGAATCAGCCCCAGCATTTT.